This TCR beta chain was found in a study of cytomegalovirus exposure and HLA in healthy donors. Study-wide results and caveats: Indistinguishable V segments, including TRBV6-2 and TRBV6-3, were excluded. In a later analysis, HLA-associated beta chains showed higher expansion and lower generation probabilities than comparable chains. Relative to the approximately 700-donor mean, N-insertions were reportedly fewer in an Asian-associated ancestry cluster in a later analysis.

The primer mix had 60 Vbeta and 13 Jbeta primers. The repertoire was sequenced with immunoSEQ multiplex PCR; TCRdb's copy has only in-frame clones and lacks some. The sample yields 55,000 to 75,000 clones, around 74% seen once. About this clone: What it recognizes is unknown.

V dropped 5 bases and J dropped 7 bases, with 12 bases sitting between them. This CDR3 spans 13 amino acids. Looked up from germline, CDR1 is LNHNV and CDR2 is YYDKDF (reference sequence). The sequence was obtained from a woman between 25 and 40 years old in good health and CMV-seropositive. The J gene is TRBJ1-5, the V gene TRBV15; maybe TRBD1 (5 bases). The material sequenced was PBMCs. This CDR3 reads CATSPGFGQPQHF. CDR3 nucleotides: TGTGCCACCAGCCCAGGGTTCGGGCAGCCCCAGCATTTT.